These T cell receptor beta chains were read from a single sample in a study of low-dose radiotherapy and immunotherapy resistance in tumors. TCRdb reprocessed the reads with MiXCR, giving one entry per CDR3 protein. The sample contains approximately 90,000 distinct CDR3 sequences, around 9.2% of which appear only once. Sequenced material: PBMCs, taken before treatment. These receptors came from a male donor with prostate cancer. The CDR3 runs from the conserved cysteine through the conserved F or W. A D gene is named only where the DNA matches it firmly. The size of a clone is reported for some rows only, either as once, few or many, or as a class for expanded clones.

clone size,D gene,V gene,J gene,CDR3 length,CDR3 DNA,CDR3 protein
many,TRBD1,TRBV18,TRBJ2-1,15,TGTGCCAGCTCACCCCGGGACAGGGGTGGCAATGAGCAGTTCTTC,CASSPRDRGGNEQFF
many,TRBD1,TRBV6-5,TRBJ2-3,15,TGTGCCAGCAGTTCCGGGACAGGGGCCACAGATACGCAGTATTTT,CASSSGTGATDTQYF
many,TRBD1,TRBV25-1,TRBJ1-1,14,TGTGCCAGCAGGAGGGGGACAGGGTCGGAGGAAGCTTTCTTT,CASRRGTGSEEAFF
NA,NA,TRBV28,TRBJ2-5,13,TGTGCCAGCAGCGGGGCGGGGCGGGAGACCCAGTACTTC,CASSGAGRETQYF
many,TRBD2,TRBV27,TRBJ2-7,14,TGTGCCAGCAGGGTTAGAGCGGGAACCTACGAGCAGTACTTC,CASRVRAGTYEQYF
many,TRBD2,TRBV7-6,TRBJ2-1,14,TGTGCCAGCAGCTTAGAAGCTAGCGGTTACGAGCAGTTCTTC,CASSLEASGYEQFF
NA,TRBD2,TRBV10-3,TRBJ2-3,16,TGTGCCATCAGTTCTTGGACTAGCGGCGGAGCAGATACGCAGTATTTT,CAISSWTSGGADTQYF
many,NA,TRBV15,TRBJ2-5,13,TGTGCCACCAGCAGAGATTCGGGGGAGACCCAGTACTTC,CATSRDSGETQYF
many,NA,TRBV5-1,TRBJ2-3,15,TGCGCCAGCAGTAAGACAGGCCAGAGTGCAGATACGCAGTATTTT,CASSKTGQSADTQYF
many,NA,TRBV14,TRBJ1-6,14,TGTGCCAGCAGCCAAGGGAGTCCGGGGTCACCCCTCCACTTT,CASSQGSPGSPLHF
NA,NA,TRBV3-1,TRBJ2-2,13,TGTGCCAGCAGCCGGGGGGACACCGGGGAGCTGTTTTTT,CASSRGDTGELFF
many,TRBD1,TRBV28,TRBJ2-1,15,TGTGCCAGCAGCCCGGACAGGGCAGGTCGGAATGAGCAGTTCTTC,CASSPDRAGRNEQFF
many,NA,TRBV20-1,TRBJ2-3,15,TGCAGTGCTAGAGTTGGAGGGAGGCTTCAAGATACGCAGTATTTT,CSARVGGRLQDTQYF
many,NA,TRBV3-1,TRBJ2-7,15,TGTGCCAGCAGCCAAGACCGGAAGCCAGGCTACGAGCAGTACTTC,CASSQDRKPGYEQYF
many,TRBD1,TRBV12-3/TRBV12-4,TRBJ2-7,14,TGTGCCAGCAGCCAGGGACAGGGGGCGTACGAGCAGTACTTC,CASSQGQGAYEQYF
many,NA,TRBV28,TRBJ1-1,15,TGTGCCAGCAGTTCGTTCAAACCGGGGAACACTGAAGCTTTCTTT,CASSSFKPGNTEAFF
many,NA,TRBV5-6,TRBJ1-1,13,TGTGCCAGCAGCTTGGTGGACCTGGCAGGAGCTTTCTTT,CASSLVDLAGAFF
many,TRBD1,TRBV4-1,TRBJ1-1,17,TGCGCCAGCAGCCCACAGGGGGTGAGGGTTAAAGCCACTGAAGCTTTCTTT,CASSPQGVRVKATEAFF
many,TRBD1,TRBV5-1,TRBJ1-6,15,TGCGCCAGCAGCTTGGGACAGGGGAGTAATTCACCCCTCCACTTT,CASSLGQGSNSPLHF
many,NA,TRBV28,TRBJ2-3,15,TGTGCCAGCAGTTCCCCCGTGTGGGCCACAGATACGCAGTATTTT,CASSSPVWATDTQYF
many,TRBD2,TRBV5-1,TRBJ2-7,15,TGCGCCAGCAGCTTGGGAGCGGGAGGGCCCTACGAGCAGTACTTC,CASSLGAGGPYEQYF
few,NA,TRBV27,TRBJ1-1,14,TGTGCCAGCAGTTTGAATGAGGCGAACACTGAAGCTTTCTTT,CASSLNEANTEAFF
many,NA,TRBV7-2,TRBJ2-7,15,TGTGCCAGCAGCTTAAGCTGGGGTCCCGAGTACGAGCAGTACTTC,CASSLSWGPEYEQYF
many,TRBD1,TRBV6-6,TRBJ2-2,13,TGTGCCAGCAGGCCCACAGGGGCCGGGGAGCTGTTTTTT,CASRPTGAGELFF
many,NA,TRBV6-6,TRBJ1-5,14,TGTGCCAGTGAGGGGGGAGTAGGCAATCAGCCCCAGCATTTT,CASEGGVGNQPQHF
many,TRBD1,TRBV29-1,TRBJ1-4,14,TGCAGCGTTGAAGCCGGGACAGAGCCGGAAAAACTGTTTTTT,CSVEAGTEPEKLFF
NA,NA,TRBV29-1,TRBJ2-1,14,TGCAGCGTTGATGGTAGGGGGTGGTACAATGAGCAGTTCTTC,CSVDGRGWYNEQFF
NA,TRBD2,TRBV5-3,TRBJ2-1,14,TGTGCCAGCAGCCACAGACTAGCGGACAATGAGCAGTTCTTC,CASSHRLADNEQFF
NA,TRBD2,TRBV20-1,TRBJ2-5,12,TGCAGTGCCCGCGGGAGAGAGGAGACCCAGTACTTC,CSARGREETQYF
many,TRBD2,TRBV6-5,TRBJ2-1,20,TGTGCCAGCAGCCGATCCCGGACTAGCGGGAGGCCGCTCTCCTACAATGAGCAGTTCTTC,CASSRSRTSGRPLSYNEQFF
many,NA,TRBV28,TRBJ2-5,16,TGTGCCAGCAGCCCTAATCCCCCTCCGGAGGGGAAGACCCAGTACTTC,CASSPNPPPEGKTQYF
many,TRBD2,TRBV29-1,TRBJ2-1,15,TGCAGCGTTGAAGTACCGGGACTACACTACAATGAGCAGTTCTTC,CSVEVPGLHYNEQFF
many,NA,TRBV20-1,TRBJ2-7,14,TGCAGTGCCGAAACAGGGTTAAACTCCTACGAGCAGTACTTC,CSAETGLNSYEQYF
many,NA,TRBV6-5,TRBJ2-2,12,TGTGCCAGCAGCCTTAGACCCGGGGAGCTGTTTTTT,CASSLRPGELFF
many,NA,TRBV7-9,TRBJ1-1,12,TGTGCCAGCAGCCCCCAAGTAGGGGAAGCTTTCTTT,CASSPQVGEAFF
many,NA,TRBV3-1,TRBJ2-2,16,TGTGCCAGCAGCCAACGGGCGGGAACGAACACCGGGGAGCTGTTTTTT,CASSQRAGTNTGELFF
many,NA,TRBV24-1,TRBJ2-2,14,TGTGCCACCAGTGATTCTGGGTTCTCCGGGGAGCTGTTTTTT,CATSDSGFSGELFF
many,TRBD2,TRBV6-1,TRBJ2-5,17,TGTGCCAGCAGTGAAGTGGGACTAGCGGGAGCGGGTGAGACCCAGTACTTC,CASSEVGLAGAGETQYF
many,TRBD1,TRBV3-1,TRBJ2-1,15,TGTGCCAGCAGCCAAGACAGGGGGTTGAGATATGAGCAGTTCTTC,CASSQDRGLRYEQFF
many,TRBD1,TRBV19,TRBJ1-5,16,TGTGCCAGTAGTATCGGGTTTAGACAGGGTGAAAAGCCCCAGCATTTT,CASSIGFRQGEKPQHF
NA,NA,TRBV5-1,TRBJ2-7,14,TGCGCCAGCAGCTTGGTTAGCGGCTCCTACGAGCAGTACTTC,CASSLVSGSYEQYF
many,NA,TRBV7-2,TRBJ2-7,14,TGTGCCAGCAGCTTAGCAACGGGAACCCGCGAGCAGTACTTC,CASSLATGTREQYF
many,NA,TRBV3-1,TRBJ2-5,11,TGTGCCAGCAGCCATGGAGAGACCCAGTACTTC,CASSHGETQYF
many,NA,TRBV5-1,TRBJ2-7,13,TGCGCCAGCAGCTTCAGGGACCTCTACGAGCAGTACTTC,CASSFRDLYEQYF
many,TRBD1,TRBV5-1,TRBJ2-7,13,TGCGCCAGCAGCTTGGATGGCAGGGGGAACCAGTACTTC,CASSLDGRGNQYF